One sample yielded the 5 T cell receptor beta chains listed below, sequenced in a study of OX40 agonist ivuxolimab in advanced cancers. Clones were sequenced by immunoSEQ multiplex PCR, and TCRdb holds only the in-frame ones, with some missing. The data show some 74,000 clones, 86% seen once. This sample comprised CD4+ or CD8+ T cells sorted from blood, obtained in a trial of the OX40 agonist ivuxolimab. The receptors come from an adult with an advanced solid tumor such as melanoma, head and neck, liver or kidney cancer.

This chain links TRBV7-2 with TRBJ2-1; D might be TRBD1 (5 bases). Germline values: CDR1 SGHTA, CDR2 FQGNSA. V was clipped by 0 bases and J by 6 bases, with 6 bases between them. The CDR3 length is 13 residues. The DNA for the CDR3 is TGTGCCAGCAGCTTAGCCAGGGCCAATGAGCAGTTCTTC. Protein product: CASSLARANEQFF.

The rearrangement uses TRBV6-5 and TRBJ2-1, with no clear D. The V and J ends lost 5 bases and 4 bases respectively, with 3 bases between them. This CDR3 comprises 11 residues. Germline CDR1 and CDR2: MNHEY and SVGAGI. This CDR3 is CASSQYNEQFF. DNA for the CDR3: TGTGCCAGCAGTCAGTACAATGAGCAGTTCTTC.

The CDR3, as DNA: TGTGCCAGCAGCCAACTGCAGACCGCAACTAATGAAAAACTGTTTTTT. Translating gives CASSQLQTATNEKLFF. The genes are TRBV7-9 and TRBJ1-4; D not certain. CDR3 length equals 16 residues. The ends were cut back, 5 bases at V and 0 bases at J, with 13 bases in the middle. Germline CDR1 reads SEHNR; CDR2 reads FQNEAQ (reference sequence). Using reference TRBV7-9 and TRBJ1-4 for the parts outside the CDR3, the full variable domain is DTGVSQNPRHKITKRGQNVTFRCDPISEHNRLYWYRQTLGQGPEFLTYFQNEAQLEKSRLLSDRFSAERPKGSFSTLEIQRTEQGDSAMYLCASSQLQTATNEKLFFGSGTQLSVL.

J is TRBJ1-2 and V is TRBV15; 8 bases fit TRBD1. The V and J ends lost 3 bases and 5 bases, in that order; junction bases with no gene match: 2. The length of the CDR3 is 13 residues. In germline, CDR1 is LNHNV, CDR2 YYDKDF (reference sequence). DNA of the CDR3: TGTGCCACCAGCAGTGGACAGGGATATGGCTACACCTTC. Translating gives CATSSGQGYGYTF.

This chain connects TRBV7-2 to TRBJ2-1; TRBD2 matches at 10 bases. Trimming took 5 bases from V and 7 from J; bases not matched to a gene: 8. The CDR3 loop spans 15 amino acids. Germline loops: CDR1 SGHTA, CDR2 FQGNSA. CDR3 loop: CASSPPASGGNEQFF. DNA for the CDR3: TGTGCCAGCAGCCCACCCGCTAGCGGGGGAAATGAGCAGTTCTTC.